This T cell receptor (beta chain) emerged from a study of spatial heterogeneity in lung cancer. Background on the study: Sequencing consistently turned up more beta-chain sequences than alpha-chain sequences.

This clonotype was seen repeatedly, ten times or more. Its antigen is not known. Study-wide points: The appearance of ubiquitous expanded tumor TCRs in blood was greater at resection than follow-up.

Time point indicated: sample taken at primary tumor resection. Extraction of whole RNA from tumor, nontumor lung or frozen PBMC preceded unsorted sequencing. The donors were about 72 patients with non-small cell lung cancer that was early-stage and untreated. The CDR3 is 15 residues long. J was trimmed by 10 bases and V by 5 bases; bases with no gene match: 8. Germline CDR1 is SGHTA and CDR2 is FQGNSA. MiXCR, run by TCRdb on the 5' RACE reads, gives a single entry per CDR3 protein. The table shows about 48,000 distinct CDR3 sequences, with roughly 5% occurring only once. Specimen: PBMCs, collected at surgery. This chain uses TRBV7-2 with TRBJ1-6; TRBD1 matches 10 bases. This TCR derives from a male donor with early-stage non-small cell lung cancer. As DNA, the CDR3 is TGTGCCAGCAGCCGAACGACAGGGGGCGGATCACCCCTCCACTTT. Protein: CASSRTTGGGSPLHF.